The 30 T cell receptor beta chains below all came from one sample that was sequenced in a study of identical twins. TCRdb ran MiXCR on the 5' RACE reads and lists one entry per CDR3 protein. The sample records roughly 350,000 distinct CDR3 sequences, 7% to 9.5% being singletons. The sequenced material came from naive T cells sorted from blood. The receptors derive from a woman aged 50 to 60 in good health.

This clonotype was observed a handful of times. The chain is built from TRBV12-3 or TRBV12-4 and TRBJ2-7; 11 positions agree with TRBD2. With V trimmed by 6 bases and J by 4 bases, 8 bases remained unmatched. The length of the CDR3 is 15 residues. CDR3 region: CASSLGLAERYEQYV. In DNA form, the CDR3 reads TGTGCCAGCAGCCTGGGACTAGCGGAGAGATACGAGCAGTACGTC.

This clonotype has more than one count but fewer than ten. The V call is TRBV14, the J call TRBJ1-3, with a tentative D call TRBD1 (5 bases). The V gene lost 4 bases and the J gene lost 0 bases, with 13 bases spanning the gap. CDR3 length: 16 residues. Germline V gives CDR1 SGHDN, CDR2 FVKESK. DNA for the CDR3: TGTGCCAGCAGCCGTTTTCGAGGGGCCTCTGGAAACACCATATATTTT. It codes for CASSRFRGASGNTIYF.

This clonotype was found a few times. The chain couples TRBV5-1 to TRBJ2-3; TRBD2 might be the D (5 bases). This CDR3 contains 15 residues. With 6 bases removed from V and 1 base from J, the gap between germline ends came to 15 bases. CDR1 and CDR2 from the germline V gene are SGHRS and YFSETQ. The CDR3 spells CASIGPGYGTDTQYF. In DNA form, the CDR3 reads TGCGCCAGCATCGGGCCGGGATATGGCACAGATACGCAGTATTTT.

This clonotype has just a few counts. The chain combines TRBV19 with TRBJ2-7, with 8 bases matching TRBD1. Germline CDR1 is LNHDA and CDR2 is SQIVND (reference sequence). The CDR3 spans 15 residues. The V segment lost 5 bases and the J segment 5 bases; nucleotides outside the gene matches: 11. The CDR3 DNA sequence: TGTGCCAGTAGTTCTCCGGACAGGGCCCTTCACGAGCAGTACTTC. Translation: CASSSPDRALHEQYF.

The table lists this clonotype with a few counts. CDR3 nucleotides: TGCAGCGTTGGACTAGCGGGAGTGACAGATACGCAGTATTTT. Translating gives CSVGLAGVTDTQYF. The chain couples TRBV29-1 to TRBJ2-3; TRBD2 agrees at 12 bases. From germline, CDR1 is SQVTM and CDR2 ANQGSEA. V shed 4 bases and J 3 bases; nucleotides not matched to a gene: 2. The CDR3 contains 14 residues.

This clonotype was detected only a few times. The CDR3: CATSDAWEQYF. DNA for the CDR3: TGTGCCACCAGTGATGCCTGGGAGCAGTACTTC. The gene calls are TRBV24-1 and TRBJ2-7, with unresolved D. This CDR3 is built from 11 residues. The germline V and J ends were trimmed by 3 bases and 7 bases, with 6 bases remaining between them. Germline CDR1 KGHDR, CDR2 SFDVKD.

This clonotype was counted many times. The rearrangement links TRBV18 to TRBJ1-1, with a tentative D call TRBD1 (5 bases). The CDR3 loop spans 14 amino acids. Trimming pared 3 bases from V and 2 bases from J, leaving 10 bases between. Germline lookup yields CDR1 KGHSH and CDR2 LQKENI. CDR3 residues: CASSPRGLNTEAFF. Here the CDR3 DNA reads TGTGCCAGCTCACCCCGGGGCTTAAACACTGAAGCTTTCTTT.

This chain links TRBV20-1 with TRBJ1-2; D gene unclear. The CDR3 is 15 residues long. Germline V gene data show CDR1 as DFQATT and CDR2 as SNEGSKA (reference sequence). V was cut by 3 bases and J by 4 bases, with 18 bases left in between. The CDR3 DNA is TGCAGTGCTAGGGTTTACGATTCCCGAACCTATGGCTACACCTTC. Translation gives CSARVYDSRTYGYTF.

The V gene is TRBV20-1, the J gene TRBJ2-2; D ambiguous. Trimming shortened V by 6 bases and J by 5 bases, and 10 bases separated the two germline ends. Germline CDR1 DFQATT, CDR2 SNEGSKA (reference sequence). This CDR3 is 12 amino acids long. CDR3 residues: CSAVRGTGELFF. In nucleotides, the CDR3 is TGCAGTGCCGTGCGAGGAACCGGGGAGCTGTTTTTT.

This clonotype was picked up many times. This sequence joins TRBV12-3 or TRBV12-4 and TRBJ2-1; D call uncertain. V dropped 7 bases and J dropped 0 bases, with 10 bases sitting between them. CDR3 length equals 14 residues. CDR3 in amino acids: CASTLHSSYNEQFF. The CDR3 DNA reads as TGTGCCAGCACTCTTCATAGCTCCTACAATGAGCAGTTCTTC.

This chain connects TRBV2 to TRBJ2-5; D not resolved. Deletions cut 4 bases from V and 0 bases from J, with 18 bases between. The CDR3 contains 17 residues. The germline CDR1 and CDR2 sequences are SNHLY and FYNNEI. CDR3: CASSVHSPRPYQETQYF. As DNA, the CDR3 is TGTGCCAGCAGTGTGCACTCCCCCAGGCCGTACCAAGAGACCCAGTACTTC. The full variable domain, its missing parts supplied by reference TRBV2 and TRBJ2-5, is EPEVTQTPSHQVTQMGQEVILRCVPISNHLYFYWYRQILGQKVEFLVSFYNNEISEKSEIFDDQFSVERPDGSNFTLKIRSTKLEDSAMYFCASSVHSPRPYQETQYFGPGTRLLVL.

In its sample, this clonotype was seen many times. The CDR3 sequence: CASSLTPGQGRTGELFF. The DNA for the CDR3 is TGCGCCAGCAGCCTGACCCCGGGACAGGGTCGCACCGGGGAGCTGTTTTTT. The V and J genes are TRBV5-1 and TRBJ2-2; 9 bases fit TRBD1. Germline lookup yields CDR1 SGHRS and CDR2 YFSETQ. Trimming cost V 4 bases and J 4 bases; bases outside gene matches: 11. This CDR3 spans 17 amino acids. The entire variable domain, with the rest obtained from reference TRBV5-1 and TRBJ2-2, is as follows: KAGVTQTPRYLIKTRGQQVTLSCSPISGHRSVSWYQQTPGQGLQFLFEYFSETQRNKGNFPGRFSGRQFSNSRSEMNVSTLELGDSALYLCASSLTPGQGRTGELFFGEGSRLTVL.

The table lists this clonotype with many counts. This chain connects TRBV5-1 to TRBJ2-1, with 8 nucleotides matching TRBD2. V lost 3 bases to trimming and J lost 4 bases; unmatched junction nucleotides: 3. This CDR3 contains 14 residues. Looked up from germline, CDR1 is SGHRS and CDR2 is YFSETQ. The CDR3 DNA follows: TGCGCCAGCAGCTCGGGACTAGAGTACAATGAGCAGTTCTTC. Translated: CASSSGLEYNEQFF.

This clonotype was seen more than once but under ten times. The rearrangement links TRBV27 to TRBJ2-1, with a weak D call TRBD2 (6 bases). This CDR3 has 14 amino acids. CDR1 MNHEY and CDR2 SMNVEV come from the germline V gene (reference sequence). The V and J ends lost 10 bases and 2 bases respectively, with 15 bases between them. CDR3 loop: CATTIGTAYNEQFF. As DNA, the CDR3 is TGTGCCACTACTATAGGGACTGCCTACAATGAGCAGTTCTTC.

At least ten counts were recorded for this clonotype. The chain uses TRBV3-1 and TRBJ2-1, with 7 bases matching TRBD2. J was trimmed by 7 bases and V by 2 bases; bases with no gene match: 11. Germline V gives CDR1 LGHDT, CDR2 YNNKEL (reference sequence). CDR3 length equals 16 residues. The CDR3 is CASSQWSGEGRNEQFF. For the CDR3, the DNA is TGTGCCAGCAGCCAATGGAGCGGGGAGGGCCGTAATGAGCAGTTCTTC.

This chain links TRBV18 with TRBJ1-2; D might be TRBD1 (6 bases). The CDR3 loop spans 15 amino acids. CDR1 KGHSH and CDR2 LQKENI come from the germline V gene. V gave up 3 bases and J gave up 3 bases, with 14 bases separating them. The CDR3 is CASSPKRGGYYGYTF. The CDR3 bases are TGTGCCAGCTCACCGAAGAGAGGGGGATACTATGGCTACACCTTC. The full variable domain, its missing parts supplied by reference TRBV18 and TRBJ1-2, is NAGVMQNPRHLVRRRGQEARLRCSPMKGHSHVYWYRQLPEEGLKFMVYLQKENIIDESGMPKERFSAEFPKEGPSILRIQQVVRGDSAAYFCASSPKRGGYYGYTFGSGTRLTVV.

The sample holds a few counts of this clonotype. V is TRBV4-1 and J is TRBJ2-7; D gene unclear. Trimming took 1 base from V and 2 from J, leaving 15 bases between them. CDR1 is MGHRA, CDR2 YSYEKL, per germline. The CDR3 is made up of 16 amino acids. The CDR3 loop is CASSQASPLYPYEQYF. For the CDR3, the DNA is TGCGCCAGCAGCCAAGCGTCCCCCCTATACCCCTACGAGCAGTACTTC.

The CDR3 sequence is CASSLAGRDTEAFF. The CDR3 coding sequence is TGTGCCAGCAGCTTAGCAGGGCGGGACACTGAAGCTTTCTTT. This chain joins TRBV7-9 and TRBJ1-1; D is unresolved. The CDR3 is 14 residues long. Germline V gene lookup returns CDR1 SEHNR and CDR2 FQNEAQ (reference sequence). Trimming shortened V by 0 bases and J by 3 bases, and 8 bases separated the two germline ends.

This clonotype was found many times. The J gene is TRBJ1-1, the V gene TRBV25-1; perhaps TRBD1 as D (5 bases). Germline CDR1 reads MGHDK; CDR2 reads SYGVNS. Trimming removed 6 bases at V and 6 bases at J, with 23 bases between. The CDR3 runs to 16 residues. DNA for the CDR3: TGTGCCAGCAGGTCACCGGGGTCCCACCGGGGCGCTGAAGCTTTCTTT. This gives the protein CASRSPGSHRGAEAFF.

This clonotype occurred many times. The rearrangement joins TRBV18 to TRBJ2-3; 7 positions match TRBD2. The CDR3 length is 11 residues. Germline assignment: CDR1 KGHSH and CDR2 LQKENI. Trimming removed 8 bases from V and 8 bases from J; junction bases left unmatched: 4. CDR3 DNA: TGTGCCAGCAGCCCGGGGGGTACGCAGTATTTT. Residues: CASSPGGTQYF.

There are many counts of this clonotype. The chain recombines TRBV18 with TRBJ2-7; the match to TRBD2 covers 9 bases. This CDR3 has 14 residues. V dropped 3 bases and J dropped 4; count of bases not matched to a gene: 4. Germline values: CDR1 KGHSH, CDR2 LQKENI. The CDR3 here is CASSPATSGYEQYV. DNA of the CDR3: TGTGCCAGCTCACCTGCGACTAGCGGTTACGAGCAGTACGTC.

This clonotype has just a few counts. The rearrangement joins TRBV5-6 to TRBJ2-7, with 8 bases lining up with TRBD2. Germline-derived CDR1 and CDR2 are SGHDT and YYEEEE. This CDR3 region has 15 residues. V dropped 4 bases and J dropped 2; count of bases not matched to a gene: 8. The CDR3 spells CASSRPGTRTYEQYF. The CDR3 coding sequence is TGTGCCAGCAGCCGTCCCGGGACTAGGACCTACGAGCAGTACTTC. Filled out from reference TRBV5-6 and TRBJ2-7, the complete variable domain reads DAGVTQSPTHLIKTRGQQVTLRCSPKSGHDTVSWYQQALGQGPQFIFQYYEEEERQRGNFPDRFSGHQFPNYSSELNVNALLLGDSALYLCASSRPGTRTYEQYFGPGTRLTVT.

The chain uses TRBV20-1 and TRBJ2-3, with 7 positions matching TRBD2. After removal of 3 bases from V and 6 bases from J, the junction contained 6 bases not matched to a gene. CDR1 is DFQATT and CDR2 is SNEGSKA in the germline V gene (reference sequence). This CDR3 is built from 13 residues. CDR3 in DNA: TGCAGTGCTAGGGAGGGAGGGCCGGATACGCAGTATTTT. This encodes CSAREGGPDTQYF.

CDR3 amino acids: CARREGGANVLTF. The CDR3 DNA reads as TGTGCCAGGAGGGAGGGTGGGGCCAACGTCCTGACTTTC. The gene calls are TRBV2 and TRBJ2-6, with 7 bases identical to TRBD2. The CDR3 has 13 residues. CDR1 is SNHLY and CDR2 is FYNNEI in the germline V gene. Unmatched junction bases numbered 2, after V lost 9 bases and J lost 3 bases.

This chain connects TRBV20-1 to TRBJ2-2; 10 bases agree with TRBD2. The CDR3 has 16 amino acids. Trimming took 2 bases from V and 2 from J; bases not matched to a gene: 5. Germline-derived CDR1 and CDR2 are DFQATT and SNEGSKA (reference sequence). The CDR3, as DNA: TGCAGTGCTAGATCACGACTAGCGGGTAACACCGGGGAGCTGTTTTTT. Its translation is CSARSRLAGNTGELFF.

This clonotype has just a few counts. This sequence joins TRBV7-2 and TRBJ1-2; no firm D call. Germline V CDR1 and CDR2: SGHTA, FQGNSA. CDR3 size: 13 residues. The V end lost 2 bases, the J end lost 4 bases, and 8 bases lay between the germline ends. This CDR3 reads CASSLSSGYGYTF. CDR3 coding DNA: TGTGCCAGCAGCTTATCGTCCGGCTATGGCTACACCTTC.

Many counts were recorded for this clonotype. CDR3 in amino acids: CSVGLAGAGGSAETQYF. The CDR3 nucleotides are TGCAGCGTTGGCCTAGCGGGAGCCGGAGGATCGGCAGAGACCCAGTACTTC. J is TRBJ2-5 and V is TRBV29-1; 10 bases align to TRBD2. This CDR3 is 17 amino acids long. Germline CDR1 and CDR2: SQVTM and ANQGSEA. V dropped 4 bases and J dropped 4; count of bases not matched to a gene: 15.

This clonotype has only a few counts. The chain links TRBV4-1 to TRBJ2-7, with 13 positions matching TRBD2. Looked up from germline, CDR1 is MGHRA and CDR2 is YSYEKL. The CDR3 totals 16 residues. V lost 1 base, J lost 3 bases, and 3 bases stayed unmatched. The CDR3 sequence is CASSQAGTSGVYEQYF. CDR3 coding DNA: TGCGCCAGCAGCCAAGCTGGGACTAGCGGGGTCTACGAGCAGTACTTC.

This clonotype was seen ten or more times. V gene TRBV29-1 combines with J gene TRBJ2-1; no firm D call. From germline, CDR1 is SQVTM and CDR2 ANQGSEA. Trimming stripped 8 bases from V and 8 bases from J, with 19 bases between. The CDR3 has 13 amino acids. CDR3 protein: CSSSGLGLYEQFF. The CDR3 DNA sequence: TGCAGCTCTAGTGGGCTAGGTCTCTATGAGCAGTTCTTC.

This clonotype has a count of ten or more. The J gene is TRBJ2-7, the V gene TRBV6-1; D call uncertain. Trimming stripped 2 bases from V and 2 bases from J, with 10 bases between. Germline CDR1 MNHNS, CDR2 SASEGT. CDR3 length: 14 amino acids. The CDR3 sequence: CASSEQRFPYEQYF. In DNA form, the CDR3 reads TGTGCCAGCAGTGAACAAAGGTTTCCCTACGAGCAGTACTTC.